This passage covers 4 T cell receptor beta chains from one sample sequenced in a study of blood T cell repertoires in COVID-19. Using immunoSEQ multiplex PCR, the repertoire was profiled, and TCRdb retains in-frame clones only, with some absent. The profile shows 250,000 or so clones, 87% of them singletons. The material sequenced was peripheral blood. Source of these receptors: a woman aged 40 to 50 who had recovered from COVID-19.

The CDR3 loop reads CASSPKRGGRPYNEQFF. The CDR3 nucleotides read TGCGCCAGCAGCCCTAAACGAGGAGGGCGCCCCTACAATGAGCAGTTCTTC. This chain connects TRBV4-1 to TRBJ2-1; the D gene is possibly TRBD2 (6 bases). V lost 4 bases and J 2 bases, leaving 18 bases between the germline ends. The germline V gene has CDR1 MGHRA and CDR2 YSYEKL. The CDR3 is 17 residues long.

The DNA for the CDR3 is TGTGCCAGCAGTTACGACAGGGGGCAGAGTCAGCCCCAGCATTTT. This encodes CASSYDRGQSQPQHF. The rearrangement links TRBV6-6 to TRBJ1-5; 10 bases are a match to TRBD1. The CDR3 length is 15 residues. Per the germline V gene, CDR1 is MNHNY and CDR2 is SVGAGI (reference sequence). With V trimmed by 2 bases and J by 6 bases, 4 bases remained unmatched.

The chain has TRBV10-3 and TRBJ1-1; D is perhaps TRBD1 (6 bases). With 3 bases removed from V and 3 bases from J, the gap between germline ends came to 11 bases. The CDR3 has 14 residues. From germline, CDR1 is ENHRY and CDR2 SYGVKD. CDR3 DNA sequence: TGTGCCATCAGTGACCGGGACACGGACACTGAAGCTTTCTTT. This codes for CAISDRDTDTEAFF.

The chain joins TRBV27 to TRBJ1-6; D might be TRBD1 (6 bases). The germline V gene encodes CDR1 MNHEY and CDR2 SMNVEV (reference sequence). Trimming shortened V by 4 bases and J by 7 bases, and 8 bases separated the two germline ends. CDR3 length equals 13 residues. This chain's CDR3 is CASSSQGNSPLHF. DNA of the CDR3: TGTGCCAGCAGTTCCCAGGGGAATTCACCCCTCCACTTT.